The 25 T cell receptor beta chains below come from one sample, sequenced in a study of CD8+ T cells in alopecia areata. The authors extracted RNA and reverse transcribed it into cDNA as the sequencing template. Data came from immunoSEQ multiplex PCR; TCRdb stores just in-frame clones and leaves some out. Of 90,000 to 120,000 clones listed, approximately 50% are singletons. Input material: NKG2D-low CD8+ T cells sorted from blood. The receptors stem from a human donor with alopecia areata.

The chain has TRBV27 and TRBJ2-5; D gene unclear. Per the germline V gene, CDR1 is MNHEY and CDR2 is SMNVEV (reference sequence). V was cut by 6 bases and J by 1 base, with 9 bases left in between. The CDR3 length is 13 residues. The CDR3 coding sequence is TGTGCCAGCAGAGGCCAAACCCAAGAGACCCAGTACTTC. Amino acid sequence: CASRGQTQETQYF.

This clone came up a few times. CDR3 nucleotides: TGCGCCAGCAGCCAAGAAGGGAGGCTTGGGGCCAACGTCCTGACTTTC. Translated: CASSQEGRLGANVLTF. V is TRBV4-1 and J is TRBJ2-6; D possibly corresponds to TRBD2 (6 bases). This CDR3 region has 16 residues. Trimming pared 0 bases from V and 3 bases from J, leaving 9 bases between. The germline V gene encodes CDR1 MGHRA and CDR2 YSYEKL.

The chain combines TRBV7-6 with TRBJ2-5; unclear D gene. Germline lookup yields CDR1 SGHVS and CDR2 FNYEAQ. Trimming took off 1 base at V and 1 base at J, with 1 base between the two ends. The CDR3 contains 12 residues. The CDR3 DNA sequence: TGTGCCAGCAGCTTAGGCCAAGAGACCCAGTACTTC. Translating it yields CASSLGQETQYF.

As DNA, the CDR3 is TGCAGCCCGACGGCAGGGCCTGAAGCTTTCTTT. The encoded protein is CSPTAGPEAFF. The chain has TRBV29-1 and TRBJ1-1; possibly TRBD1 for D (5 bases). Germline lookup yields CDR1 SQVTM and CDR2 ANQGSEA. The CDR3 spans 11 residues. The ends were cut back, 8 bases at V and 6 bases at J, with 13 bases in the middle.

The chain uses TRBV7-9 and TRBJ1-5, with D maybe TRBD1 (5 bases). The CDR3 runs to 15 residues. Germline values: CDR1 SEHNR, CDR2 FQNEAQ (reference sequence). V was trimmed by 1 base and J by 5 bases, leaving 12 bases between them. This CDR3 is CASSLEGEPYQPQHF. DNA of the CDR3: TGTGCCAGCAGCTTAGAAGGGGAGCCCTATCAGCCCCAGCATTTT.

The chain combines TRBV2 with TRBJ2-7; TRBD2 aligns across 7 bases. With V trimmed by 4 bases and J by 0 bases, 3 bases remained unmatched. The CDR3 extends over 14 amino acids. The germline V gene encodes CDR1 SNHLY and CDR2 FYNNEI. CDR3 in amino acids: CASSVGGSSYEQYF. As DNA, the CDR3 is TGTGCCAGCAGTGTGGGCGGGAGCTCCTACGAGCAGTACTTC.

V and J are TRBV25-1 and TRBJ2-1; no definite D call. Germline V lookup: CDR1 MGHDK, CDR2 SYGVNS. This CDR3 comprises 12 residues. Trimming cost V 2 bases and J 9 bases, with 8 bases left between them. This CDR3 reads CASSEGSGEQFF. The CDR3 nucleotides read TGTGCCAGCAGTGAAGGGTCGGGTGAGCAGTTCTTC. The whole variable domain, remainder taken from reference TRBV25-1 and TRBJ2-1, is EADIYQTPRYLVIGTGKKITLECSQTMGHDKMYWYQQDPGMELHLIHYSYGVNSTEKGDLSSESTVSRIRTEHFPLTLESARPSHTSQYLCASSEGSGEQFFGPGTRLTVL.

This chain connects TRBV28 to TRBJ1-5; 7 positions match TRBD1. Germline V gives CDR1 MDHEN, CDR2 SYDVKM. The CDR3 extends over 15 amino acids. The V gene end was trimmed by 2 bases and the J gene end by 4 bases; junction bases not matched to a gene: 5. As DNA, the CDR3 is TGTGCCAGCAGTTTAACGACAGGGAGAAATCAGCCCCAGCATTTT. This sequence encodes CASSLTTGRNQPQHF.

This clone was picked up one time. Written as DNA, the CDR3 is TGTGCCAGCAGTATCGGACAGCCACCCTATGGCTACACCTTC. It is translated as CASSIGQPPYGYTF. The genes are TRBV27 and TRBJ1-2; D might be TRBD1 (6 bases). V gave up 5 bases and J gave up 4 bases, with 14 bases separating them. Germline V CDR1 and CDR2: MNHEY, SMNVEV (reference sequence). CDR3 size: 14 residues.

V is TRBV6-5 and J is TRBJ2-6; D unresolved. This CDR3 is built from 15 residues. V lost 0 bases, J lost 0 bases, and 3 bases lay in between. Germline assignment: CDR1 MNHEY and CDR2 SVGAGI. The CDR3 bases are TGTGCCAGCAGTTACTCGGCCTCTGGGGCCAACGTCCTGACTTTC. It translates to CASSYSASGANVLTF.

This clone showed up just a few times. The J gene is TRBJ2-1, the V gene TRBV7-2; 11 positions match TRBD2. CDR3 length: 17 residues. CDR1 SGHTA and CDR2 FQGNSA come from the germline V gene. V lost 5 bases and J lost 9; bases outside the gene matches: 15. The CDR3 DNA is TGTGCCAGCAGCCCTCCACGTCGGGTAGCGGGAGGGGGTGAGCAGTTCTTC. This gives the protein CASSPPRRVAGGGEQFF.

The chain carries TRBV29-1 and TRBJ2-4; TRBD2 matches at 9 bases. The ends lost 3 bases at V and 0 bases at J; junction bases unmatched: 3. There are 15 residues in the CDR3. CDR1 and CDR2 from the germline V gene are SQVTM and ANQGSEA. CDR3 sequence reads: CSVEEREVAKNIQYF. Here the CDR3 DNA reads TGCAGCGTTGAGGAGCGGGAGGTAGCCAAAAACATTCAGTACTTC.

This clone showed up just a few times. Written as DNA, the CDR3 is TGTGCCAGCAGCTTAGGGACCGGGCCAGTGCATGAGCAGTTCTTC. It encodes CASSLGTGPVHEQFF. This sequence joins TRBV7-3 and TRBJ2-1, with D possibly being TRBD1 or TRBD2 (5 bases each). Germline CDR1 is SGHTA and CDR2 is FQGTGA. This CDR3 spans 15 amino acids. The V and J ends lost 2 bases and 8 bases respectively, with 16 bases between them.

V gene TRBV5-6 combines with J gene TRBJ2-1; D is ambiguous. Germline V gives CDR1 SGHDT, CDR2 YYEEEE. This CDR3 contains 12 residues. With 0 bases removed from V and 6 bases from J, the gap between germline ends came to 4 bases. In DNA, the CDR3 is TGTGCCAGCAGCTTGGTCGCCAATGAGCAGTTCTTC. It translates to CASSLVANEQFF.

This rearrangement joins TRBV27 to TRBJ2-7; TRBD1 aligns across 9 bases. Germline assignment: CDR1 MNHEY and CDR2 SMNVEV (reference sequence). Trimming cost V 5 bases and J 2 bases; bases outside gene matches: 10. The CDR3 totals 16 residues. The CDR3 DNA reads as TGTGCCAGCAGTCCAGGGGGTGGGACAGGGACCTACGAGCAGTACTTC. It is translated as CASSPGGGTGTYEQYF.

This chain joins TRBV30 and TRBJ1-1; D possibly corresponds to TRBD1 (5 bases). V shed 2 bases and J shed 9 bases, with 7 bases lying between them. The CDR3 consists of 10 residues. CDR1 and CDR2 (germline): GTSNPN, SVGIG (reference sequence). The chain's CDR3 is CAWSQGQAFF. The CDR3 DNA follows: TGTGCCTGGAGTCAGGGTCAAGCTTTCTTT.

The chain links TRBV5-1 to TRBJ2-2; the D gene is possibly TRBD2 (6 bases). Per germline, CDR1 SGHRS and CDR2 YFSETQ. The CDR3 is 15 amino acids. V was shortened by 9 bases and J by 5 bases, with 20 bases between the two germline ends. This CDR3 is CATREGDAGTGELFF. The CDR3 DNA sequence: TGCGCCACCCGGGAAGGGGACGCGGGGACCGGGGAGCTGTTTTTT.

This clone was observed a few times. The chain has TRBV14 and TRBJ2-7; the match to TRBD2 covers 15 bases. This CDR3 spans 17 amino acids. Germline CDR1 reads SGHDN; CDR2 reads FVKESK. Unmatched junction bases numbered 9, after V lost 3 bases and J lost 6 bases. The chain's CDR3 is CASSHYGLAGGLGEQYF. In DNA, the CDR3 is TGTGCCAGCAGCCACTACGGACTAGCGGGAGGGCTTGGCGAGCAGTACTTC.

A few counts support this clone. This chain joins TRBV5-1 and TRBJ2-7; D not resolved. Germline V gene data show CDR1 as SGHRS and CDR2 as YFSETQ. The CDR3 consists of 14 residues. V was shortened by 5 bases and J by 3 bases, with 15 bases between the two germline ends. CDR3 nucleotide sequence: TGCGCCAGCAGTCCTAGAAGACCAGACTACGAGCAGTACTTC. Protein product: CASSPRRPDYEQYF.

CDR3 DNA sequence: TGTGCCAGCAGCACTCGTAGGGACTTGGGAGAGCAGTACTTC. Its translation: CASSTRRDLGEQYF. The chain couples TRBV27 to TRBJ2-7; tentative D call: TRBD2 (6 bases). Germline V gene lookup returns CDR1 MNHEY and CDR2 SMNVEV (reference sequence). Trimming pared 6 bases from V and 7 bases from J, leaving 19 bases between. CDR3 length equals 14 residues.

Worth noting for this clone: The likely explanation is a read error, given a far larger clone one base away. The chain couples TRBV10-1 to TRBJ2-1; no definite D call. CDR3 size: 17 residues. CDR1 and CDR2 from the germline V gene are WNHNN and SYGVQD (reference sequence). Here the CDR3 DNA reads TGCGCCACCAGTCCCCTCTCACAGACGAGCTCCTACAATGAGCAGTTCTTC. Encoded protein: CATSPLSQTSSYNEQFF.

This rearrangement joins TRBV25-1 to TRBJ2-7; perhaps TRBD2 as D (5 bases). V gave up 7 bases and J gave up 5 bases, with 9 bases separating them. The CDR3 has 11 residues. Germline V CDR1 and CDR2: MGHDK, SYGVNS. CDR3 sequence: CASTVGDEQYF. The CDR3 region has the DNA TGTGCCAGCACGGTCGGGGACGAGCAGTACTTC.

This sequence joins TRBV5-6 and TRBJ2-2, with D possibly matching TRBD2 (6 bases). V was cut by 4 bases and J by 4 bases, with 14 bases left in between. CDR1 is SGHDT and CDR2 is YYEEEE in the germline V gene. The CDR3 is 15 amino acids. The CDR3 reads CASSAEGTPTGELFF. DNA of the CDR3: TGTGCCAGCAGCGCGGAGGGGACTCCCACCGGGGAGCTGTTTTTT.

This chain uses TRBV4-1 with TRBJ2-7; D is uncertain. V lost 6 bases to trimming and J lost 0 bases, with 12 bases between them. Germline lookup yields CDR1 MGHRA and CDR2 YSYEKL. This CDR3 has 14 amino acids. In DNA, the CDR3 is TGCGCCAGCAGTGTCGCTCCGGGCTCCTACGAGCAGTACTTC. The encoded protein is CASSVAPGSYEQYF.

V gene TRBV27 combines with J gene TRBJ1-5, with D possibly TRBD1 on 5 matching bases. Trimming took 10 bases from V and 2 from J, leaving 9 bases between them. CDR3 length equals 12 residues. Germline V gene sequence: CDR1 MNHEY, CDR2 SMNVEV (reference sequence). The CDR3: CATRVGNQPQHF. The CDR3 coding sequence is TGTGCCACCAGGGTAGGCAATCAGCCCCAGCATTTT.